Shown below are 30 T cell receptor beta chains from a single sample sequenced in a study of T cell repertoires in cytomegalovirus infection. TCRdb passed the reads through MiXCR, listing each CDR3 protein once. The data show 54,000 or so distinct CDR3 sequences, roughly 34% seen once. These receptors lack a known antigen. Specimen: PBMCs, sequenced either directly or after in vitro stimulation (not recorded which). The receptor source for this set is a human donor in good health (CMV status not recorded). Some clones in this sample may be carry-over from other donors' samples.

This clonotype has only a few counts. V is TRBV9 and J is TRBJ2-1; 7 nucleotides match TRBD2. This CDR3 is built from 15 residues. The V and J ends lost 2 bases and 0 bases, in that order; junction bases with no gene match: 2. The V gene's germline CDR1 is SGDLS and CDR2 YYNGEE. CDR3 DNA sequence: TGTGCCAGCAGCGTTTTAGCGGGCTCCTACAATGAGCAGTTCTTC. Translated, it gives CASSVLAGSYNEQFF.

The chain is built from TRBV20-1 and TRBJ2-3, with TRBD2 matching 12 bases. The trim removed 4 bases at V and 2 bases at J, leaving 4 bases unmatched. The CDR3 is 15 amino acids. Germline assignment: CDR1 DFQATT and CDR2 SNEGSKA (reference sequence). For the CDR3, the DNA is TGCAGTGCTACCGGACTAGCGGGGATCACAGATACGCAGTATTTT. Translated, it gives CSATGLAGITDTQYF.

The V gene is TRBV12-3 or TRBV12-4, the J gene TRBJ1-5; TRBD1 is a possible D gene (6 bases). Trimming took off 7 bases at V and 3 bases at J, with 10 bases between the two ends. The CDR3 extends over 13 amino acids. In DNA, the CDR3 is TGTGCCAGCACCCCAGGGGCCAATCAGCCCCAGCATTTT. Its translation is CASTPGANQPQHF.

V gene TRBV6-6 combines with J gene TRBJ2-3; either TRBD1 or TRBD2 may fit D (5 bases each). CDR1 MNHNY and CDR2 SVGAGI come from the germline V gene (reference sequence). The CDR3 is 16 amino acids. Trimming removed 2 bases from V and 6 bases from J, with 18 bases in between. CDR3 sequence reads: CASSYPKGTVMDTQYF. The CDR3 nucleotides are TGTGCCAGCAGTTACCCAAAGGGGACCGTTATGGATACGCAGTATTTT.

The gene calls are TRBV11-2 and TRBJ2-1; no definite D call. The CDR3 extends over 14 amino acids. The V and J ends lost 4 bases and 1 base respectively, with 8 bases between them. The germline V gene encodes CDR1 SGHAT and CDR2 FQNNGV. For the CDR3, the DNA is TGTGCCAGCAGCTGGAAAGCTTCCTACAATGAGCAGTTCTTC. This encodes CASSWKASYNEQFF.

The rearrangement uses TRBV20-1 and TRBJ2-1; the D call may be TRBD1 or TRBD2 (5 bases each). CDR1 is DFQATT, CDR2 SNEGSKA, per germline (reference sequence). The CDR3 length is 14 residues. V was pared by 6 bases and J by 3 bases, with 15 bases between. The CDR3 DNA sequence: TGCAGTGCCAGGGACCGCCGGTTCTACAATGAGCAGTTCTTC. It codes for CSARDRRFYNEQFF.

This chain links TRBV6-8 with TRBJ1-4; TRBD1 matches 10 bases. Losses at the gene ends were 1 base for V and 8 bases for J; bases not matched to a gene: 7. This CDR3 region has 16 residues. Germline loops: CDR1 MNHGY, CDR2 SAAAGT. CDR3 in DNA: TGTGCCAGCAGTTACTGGGGGACGGGACAGGGGGAAAAACTGTTTTTT. Translated: CASSYWGTGQGEKLFF.

The chain's CDR3 is CASSRTSLLTDTQYF. In DNA form, the CDR3 reads TGTGCCAGTAGTAGGACTAGCCTCCTGACAGATACGCAGTATTTT. The chain joins TRBV19 to TRBJ2-3, with 8 positions matching TRBD2. Trimming removed 4 bases from V and 3 bases from J; junction bases left unmatched: 6. This CDR3 has 15 amino acids. Germline-derived CDR1 and CDR2 are LNHDA and SQIVND (reference sequence).

This clonotype turned up a few times. This rearrangement joins TRBV10-3 to TRBJ1-4, with TRBD1 matching over 7 bases. CDR3 length: 15 residues. Germline V CDR1 and CDR2: ENHRY, SYGVKD. J gave up 2 bases and V 3 bases, and 3 bases lay outside the gene matches. CDR3 sequence (DNA): TGTGCCATCAGTGACCGGGACAGCACTAATGAAAAACTGTTTTTT. Its translation: CAISDRDSTNEKLFF.

This clonotype has just a few counts. The rearrangement links TRBV5-1 to TRBJ1-1; 7 bases are shared with TRBD1. In germline, CDR1 is SGHRS, CDR2 YFSETQ. The CDR3 has 13 residues. The V and J ends lost 3 bases and 1 base, in that order; junction bases with no gene match: 0. The CDR3 nucleotides read TGCGCCAGCAGCTGGGACAGGAACACTGAAGCTTTCTTT. This codes for CASSWDRNTEAFF.

V is TRBV7-6 and J is TRBJ2-7, with a possible D match to TRBD2 (5 bases). With 2 bases removed from V and 4 bases from J, the gap between germline ends came to 18 bases. There are 16 residues in the CDR3. The germline V gene encodes CDR1 SGHVS and CDR2 FNYEAQ. CDR3 residues: CASSLTRGFSVYEQYF. CDR3 DNA sequence: TGTGCCAGCAGCTTAACCCGAGGGTTTTCCGTTTACGAGCAGTACTTC.

This clonotype was observed a handful of times. The chain carries TRBV19 and TRBJ1-1; 8 nucleotides line up with TRBD1. With 6 bases clipped from V and 0 bases from J, the junction kept 9 bases outside the gene matches. Looked up from germline, CDR1 is LNHDA and CDR2 is SQIVND (reference sequence). The CDR3 runs 16 residues. CDR3 sequence (DNA): TGTGCCAGTAGACGGACGACAGGGGAAGTGAACACTGAAGCTTTCTTT. This encodes CASRRTTGEVNTEAFF.

This chain joins TRBV7-8 and TRBJ1-1; no definite D call. The length of the CDR3 is 13 residues. V lost 5 bases and J 7 bases, leaving 14 bases between the germline ends. Germline CDR1 reads SGHVS; CDR2 reads FQNEAQ. CDR3: CASSPEVGVEAFF. The DNA for the CDR3 is TGTGCCAGCAGCCCAGAAGTAGGCGTTGAAGCTTTCTTT.

The J gene is TRBJ1-2, the V gene TRBV28; a possible D gene is TRBD1 (6 bases). Germline CDR1 and CDR2: MDHEN and SYDVKM. Trimming took 9 bases from V and 12 from J, leaving 23 bases between them. This CDR3 has 13 residues. This CDR3 reads CARSLWGAGGNTF. The CDR3 bases are TGTGCCAGGAGTCTTTGGGGGGCGGGGGGCAACACCTTC.

This clonotype was seen a few times. The chain combines TRBV27 with TRBJ1-3, with 7 bases matching TRBD1. This CDR3 is 16 amino acids long. V was pared by 2 bases and J by 4 bases, with 8 bases of the junction left unmatched. CDR1 MNHEY and CDR2 SMNVEV come from the germline V gene (reference sequence). CDR3 bases: TGTGCCAGCAGTTTAACCTGGGGGACAGCCGGAAACACCATATATTTT. Its protein is CASSLTWGTAGNTIYF.

This chain connects TRBV2 to TRBJ1-1; 10 bases are a match to TRBD1. The CDR3 sequence is 16 residues long. Germline CDR1 and CDR2: SNHLY and FYNNEI. Germline trimming cut 0 bases from V and 5 bases from J; bases unmatched to any gene: 6. This CDR3 reads CASSEAPPGQGTEAFF. The CDR3 nucleotides read TGTGCCAGCAGTGAAGCGCCCCCGGGACAGGGGACTGAAGCTTTCTTT.

V gene TRBV11-2 combines with J gene TRBJ1-1; D is ambiguous. Germline V gene lookup returns CDR1 SGHAT and CDR2 FQNNGV. Trimming stripped 3 bases from V and 4 bases from J, with 9 bases between. The CDR3 is 13 residues long. CDR3 DNA: TGTGCCAGCAGCTTCGGGGTTGCCACTGAAGCTTTCTTT. It yields the protein CASSFGVATEAFF. Full variable domain (remainder filled in from reference TRBV11-2 and TRBJ1-1): EAGVAQSPRYKIIEKRQSVAFWCNPISGHATLYWYQQILGQGPKLLIQFQNNGVVDDSQLPKDRFSAERLKGVDSTLKIQPAKLEDSAVYLCASSFGVATEAFFGQGTRLTVV.

The rearrangement uses TRBV11-2 and TRBJ2-7; 12 bases match TRBD2. The length of the CDR3 is 17 residues. Germline V CDR1 and CDR2: SGHAT, FQNNGV. The V gene end was trimmed by 4 bases and the J gene end by 0 bases; junction bases not matched to a gene: 7. CDR3 sequence (DNA): TGTGCCAGCAGCTCTAACGGACTAGCGGGAACCTCCTACGAGCAGTACTTC. This codes for CASSSNGLAGTSYEQYF.

The V call is TRBV7-2, the J call TRBJ2-7; possibly TRBD2 for D (6 bases). The CDR3 consists of 15 residues. The ends were cut back, 2 bases at V and 2 bases at J, with 13 bases in the middle. CDR1 SGHTA and CDR2 FQGNSA come from the germline V gene. The CDR3 DNA follows: TGTGCCAGCAGCTTAAAGTCGGGAGCAGCCTACGAGCAGTACTTC. Residues: CASSLKSGAAYEQYF.

This clonotype showed up just a few times. The rearrangement links TRBV7-9 to TRBJ1-2, with a tentative D call TRBD1 (6 bases). Trimming removed 5 bases at V and 6 bases at J, with 19 bases between. The CDR3 length is 15 residues. CDR1 is SEHNR, CDR2 FQNEAQ, per germline (reference sequence). For the CDR3, the DNA is TGTGCCAGCAGCCGAGATCAGAGGGGGTTCGATGGCTACACCTTC. Translated, it gives CASSRDQRGFDGYTF.

This clonotype was seen only once. The DNA for the CDR3 is TGTGCCAGCAGCCTCCCCGGGGGAAAAAGGGGAGAGCAGTACTTC. Amino acid sequence: CASSLPGGKRGEQYF. The chain recombines TRBV12-3 or TRBV12-4 with TRBJ2-7, with D perhaps matching TRBD2 (6 bases). The germline V and J ends were trimmed by 6 bases and 7 bases, with 22 bases remaining between them. The CDR3 extends over 15 amino acids.

This clonotype showed up just a few times. The V gene is TRBV28, the J gene TRBJ1-5, with 7 bases matching TRBD1. Looked up from germline, CDR1 is MDHEN and CDR2 is SYDVKM. V lost 4 bases to trimming and J lost 6 bases; unmatched junction nucleotides: 3. CDR3 size: 13 residues. CDR3 DNA: TGTGCCAGCAGTTCGACAGGGATTCAGCCCCAGCATTTT. Its translation is CASSSTGIQPQHF.

J is TRBJ2-5 and V is TRBV29-1, with TRBD1 as a possible D gene (7 bases). Trimming removed 6 bases at V and 4 bases at J, with 12 bases between. CDR1 and CDR2 from the germline V gene are SQVTM and ANQGSEA. The CDR3 extends over 12 amino acids. The chain's CDR3 is CSVEGAGETQYF. CDR3 nucleotide sequence: TGCAGCGTGGAGGGGGCGGGAGAGACCCAGTACTTC.

The chain couples TRBV12-5 to TRBJ2-5, with a tentative D call TRBD1 (6 bases). The germline gives CDR1 LGHNT, CDR2 FRNRAP. V lost 8 bases and J 2 bases, leaving 15 bases between the germline ends. The CDR3 totals 14 residues. CDR3 sequence reads: CASRGGPPQETQYF. The CDR3 DNA sequence: TGTGCTAGTCGAGGGGGACCACCTCAAGAGACCCAGTACTTC.

This clonotype came up a few times. The rearrangement links TRBV20-1 to TRBJ2-6; D is possibly TRBD1 (5 bases). V was cut by 3 bases and J by 0 bases, with 12 bases left in between. The CDR3 is 16 amino acids. Per germline, CDR1 DFQATT and CDR2 SNEGSKA (reference sequence). The CDR3 DNA reads as TGCAGTGCTAGGCCGACAGAGAGCTCTGGGGCCAACGTCCTGACTTTC. Encoded protein: CSARPTESSGANVLTF.

This clonotype appeared a single time. The chain links TRBV7-4 to TRBJ1-2; D is undetermined. The CDR3 is 13 residues long. Trimming took 4 bases from V and 5 from J, leaving 11 bases between them. CDR1 is SGHVT, CDR2 SQSDAQ, per germline. For the CDR3, the DNA is TGTGCCAGCAGCTATACGGACGATTATGGCTACACCTTC. Residues: CASSYTDDYGYTF.

The chain has TRBV6-5 and TRBJ1-2; TRBD1 is a possible D gene (5 bases). CDR1 and CDR2 from the germline V gene are MNHEY and SVGAGI. V lost 1 base and J 7 bases, leaving 7 bases between the germline ends. CDR3 length: 12 amino acids. CDR3 coding DNA: TGTGCCAGCAGTTACTGGGGGGTTGGCTACACCTTC. Its protein product is CASSYWGVGYTF.

The V and J genes are TRBV6-1 and TRBJ1-2; no clear D gene. The germline CDR1 and CDR2 sequences are MNHNS and SASEGT. The CDR3 spans 14 residues. V was clipped by 4 bases and J by 0 bases, with 9 bases between them. CDR3 in amino acids: CASSVKGANYGYTF. CDR3 sequence (DNA): TGTGCCAGCAGTGTAAAAGGTGCTAACTATGGCTACACCTTC.

The rearrangement links TRBV11-2 to TRBJ2-7; perhaps D is TRBD1 or TRBD2 (7 bases each). The germline CDR1 and CDR2 sequences are SGHAT and FQNNGV. The CDR3 runs to 13 residues. Trimming cost V 5 bases and J 6 bases, with 14 bases left between them. This CDR3 reads CASSRGDSREQYF. CDR3 sequence (DNA): TGTGCCAGCAGCCGGGGGGACAGTCGCGAGCAGTACTTC.

The chain employs TRBV25-1 and TRBJ1-5; maybe TRBD1 (6 bases). V dropped 6 bases and J dropped 6 bases, with 21 bases sitting between them. This CDR3 comprises 16 residues. Germline loops: CDR1 MGHDK, CDR2 SYGVNS. The CDR3 region has the DNA TGTGCCAGCAGCCCTTCTAGGGGGGGGCTCAGTCAGCCCCAGCATTTT. Its translation is CASSPSRGGLSQPQHF.